These T cell receptor beta chains were read from a single sample in a study of response to subunit inactivated influenza vaccine. TCRdb re-called the RT-PCR reads with MiXCR, one entry per CDR3 protein. This table has 450,000 to 600,000 distinct CDR3 sequences, approximately 7.1% appearing once. The sequencing here drew on PBMCs from blood, taken around 2 years after vaccination. The receptors shown here come from a man aged 50 to 69 who received an inactivated influenza vaccine. CDR3s include the opening cysteine and the closing phenylalanine or tryptophan. A D gene is named only where the DNA matches it firmly. Some rows have no size entry. The others give once, few or many, or a class for an expanded clone.

clone_size | j_call | v_call | d_call | cdr3_nt | cdr3_aa
- | TRBJ2-7 | TRBV3-1 | - | TGTGCCAGCAGTCTGGGGTGGAGCTCCTACGAGCAGTACTTC | CASSLGWSSYEQYF
- | TRBJ2-5 | TRBV5-6 | TRBD1 | TGTGCCAGCTCAGGACAGGCGCGGCCGGGAGAGACCCAGTACTTC | CASSGQARPGETQYF
- | TRBJ2-7 | TRBV20-1 | - | TGCAGTGCTAGAGTTGCAAACGAGCAGTACTTC | CSARVANEQYF
few | TRBJ2-6 | TRBV28 | - | TGTGCCAGCAGTTTATTCCAGGGTGATCAATCTGGGGCCAACGTCCTGACTTTC | CASSLFQGDQSGANVLTF
few | TRBJ2-1 | TRBV12-3/TRBV12-4 | - | TGTGCCAGCAGTCCGCAGGCAGGGACCAATGAGCAGTTCTTC | CASSPQAGTNEQFF
- | TRBJ1-1 | TRBV7-9 | - | TGTGCCAGCGGATCCTTGAACACTGAAGCTTTCTTT | CASGSLNTEAFF
- | TRBJ2-3 | TRBV4-3 | - | TGCGCCAGCAGCCGCCTCCAGGGAGCAGATACGCAGTATTTT | CASSRLQGADTQYF
many | TRBJ2-1 | TRBV14 | - | TGTGCCAGCAGCGTCATGGGTGAGCAGTTCTTC | CASSVMGEQFF
few | TRBJ2-1 | TRBV6-1 | - | TGTGCCAGCAACCTACAGGGGAGGGATGAGCAGTTCTTC | CASNLQGRDEQFF
- | TRBJ1-5 | TRBV7-2 | - | TGTGCCAGCAGACGAGACCCATCCAAGCCCCAGCATTTT | CASRRDPSKPQHF
few | TRBJ2-7 | TRBV5-1 | TRBD1 | TGCGCCAGCAGCGCAACACCGGGACAGGGTAACGAGCAGTACTTC | CASSATPGQGNEQYF
- | TRBJ1-2 | TRBV5-1 | - | TGCGCCAGCAGCGTTCAGATAGGAGATGGCTACACCTTC | CASSVQIGDGYTF
- | TRBJ1-1 | TRBV5-5 | TRBD1 | TGTGCCAGCAGCTCGACAGGGGGAAGGGGAACTGAAGCTTTCTTT | CASSSTGGRGTEAFF